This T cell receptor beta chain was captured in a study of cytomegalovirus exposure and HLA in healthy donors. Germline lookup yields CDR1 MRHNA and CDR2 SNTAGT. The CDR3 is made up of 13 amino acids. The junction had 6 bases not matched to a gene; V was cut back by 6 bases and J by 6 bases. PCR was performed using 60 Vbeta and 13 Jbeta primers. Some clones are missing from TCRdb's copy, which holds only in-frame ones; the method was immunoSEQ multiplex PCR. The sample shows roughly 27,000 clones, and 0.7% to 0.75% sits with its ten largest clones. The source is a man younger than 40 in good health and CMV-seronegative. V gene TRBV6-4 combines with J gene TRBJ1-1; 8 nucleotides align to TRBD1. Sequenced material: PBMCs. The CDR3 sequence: CASSVDRGAEAFF. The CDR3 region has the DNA TGTGCCAGCAGCGTCGACAGGGGCGCTGAAGCTTTCTTT.